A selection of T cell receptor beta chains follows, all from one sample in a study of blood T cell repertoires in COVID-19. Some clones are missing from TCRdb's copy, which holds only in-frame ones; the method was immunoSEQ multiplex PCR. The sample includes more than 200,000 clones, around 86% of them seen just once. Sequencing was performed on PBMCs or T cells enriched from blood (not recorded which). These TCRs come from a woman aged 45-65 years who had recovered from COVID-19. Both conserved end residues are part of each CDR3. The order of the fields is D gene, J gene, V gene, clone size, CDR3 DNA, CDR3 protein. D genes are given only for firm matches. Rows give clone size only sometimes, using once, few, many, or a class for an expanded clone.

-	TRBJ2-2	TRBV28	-	TGTGCCGGGAGCGGGAACACCGGGGAGCTGTTTTTT	CAGSGNTGELFF
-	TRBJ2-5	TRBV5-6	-	TGTGCCAGCAGCTTGGAGCAGACCCAGTACTTC	CASSLEQTQYF
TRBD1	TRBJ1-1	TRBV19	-	TGTGCCAGTAGCCGCCGGGACAGGGGCAATGAAGCTTTCTTT	CASSRRDRGNEAFF
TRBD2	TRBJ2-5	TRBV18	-	TGTGCCAGCTCAGACGGACTAGCGGGAGGGCAAGAGACCCAGTACTTC	CASSDGLAGGQETQYF
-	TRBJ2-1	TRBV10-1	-	TGCGCCAGCAGTGAGTCGTCTAGAAATGAGCAGTTCTTC	CASSESSRNEQFF
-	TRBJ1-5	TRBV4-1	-	TGCGCCAGCAGCCAACTTCAGGGTACTCAGCCCCAGCATTTT	CASSQLQGTQPQHF
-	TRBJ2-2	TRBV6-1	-	TGTGCCAGCAGTGATGAGGGCTCCACCGGGGAGCTGTTTTTT	CASSDEGSTGELFF
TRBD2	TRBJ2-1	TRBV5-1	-	TGCGCCAGCAGCCCGACGCTAGCGGTAAAGCAGTTCTTC	CASSPTLAVKQFF
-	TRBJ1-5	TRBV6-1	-	TGTGCCAGCAGTGAACAGGGGCGGTCGAGCAATCAGCCCCAGCATTTT	CASSEQGRSSNQPQHF
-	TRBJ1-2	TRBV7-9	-	TGTGCCAGCAGCTACCCGACAGGTGGCTATGGCTACACCTTC	CASSYPTGGYGYTF
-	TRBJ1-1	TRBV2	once	TGTGCCAGCAGTGACGGGAGGAGCACTGAAGCTTTCTTT	CASSDGRSTEAFF
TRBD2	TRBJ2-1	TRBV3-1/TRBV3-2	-	TGTGCCAGCGCCCGGGGGGGACCGATCCACAATGAGCAGTTCTTC	CASARGGPIHNEQFF
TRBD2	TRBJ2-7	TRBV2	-	TGTGCCAGCAGGATAATAGCGGGAGGAAACGAGCAGTACTTC	CASRIIAGGNEQYF
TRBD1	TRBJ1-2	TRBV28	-	TGTGCCAGCAGGGCCGGGGACAGGGGCGACTATGGCTACACCTTC	CASRAGDRGDYGYTF
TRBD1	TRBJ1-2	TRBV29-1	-	TGCAGCGTCGAGGACAGGGGGCCTGGCTACACCTTC	CSVEDRGPGYTF
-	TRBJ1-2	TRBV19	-	TGTGCCAGTAGTATTAGGTCGGGGGTCGGCTATGGCTACACCTTC	CASSIRSGVGYGYTF
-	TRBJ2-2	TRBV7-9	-	TGTGCCAGCAGCTCCCTGGGGCAGGGCCGAAACACCGGGGAGCTGTTTTTT	CASSSLGQGRNTGELFF
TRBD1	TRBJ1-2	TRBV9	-	TGTGCCAGCAGCGTAGCTGGCCGACAGGGGGTTTACACCTTC	CASSVAGRQGVYTF
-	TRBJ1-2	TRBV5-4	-	TGTGCCAGCAGCAACAGGGAGTTAGCCTATGGCTACACCTTC	CASSNRELAYGYTF
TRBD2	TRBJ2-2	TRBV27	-	TGTGCCAGCAGTTTCCGACCGTTGACTAGCGGGAGTTTCGGGGAGCTGTTTTTT	CASSFRPLTSGSFGELFF
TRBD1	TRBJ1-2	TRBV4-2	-	TGTGCCAGCAGCCGCCTTCAGGGACAGCCAGCGGATGGCTACACCTTC	CASSRLQGQPADGYTF
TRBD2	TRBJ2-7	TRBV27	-	TGTGCCAGCAGTCCTAGAGCGGGAGGGGTGTACGAGCAGTACTTC	CASSPRAGGVYEQYF
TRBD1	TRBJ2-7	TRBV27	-	TGTGCCAGCACCAGACAGGGGGCGGTAAACGAGCAGTACTTC	CASTRQGAVNEQYF
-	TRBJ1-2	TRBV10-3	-	TGTGCCATCAGTGAGTCGCCGGGTGGCTACACCTTC	CAISESPGGYTF
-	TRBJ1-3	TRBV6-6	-	TGTGCCAGCAGAGAAGGGGCTGGAAACACCATATATTTT	CASREGAGNTIYF
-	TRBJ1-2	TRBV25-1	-	TGTGCCAGCAGTTCAGGCCATGGCTACACCTTC	CASSSGHGYTF
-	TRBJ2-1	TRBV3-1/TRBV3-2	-	TGTGCCAGCAGCCAAGTTGTTCCCCAGCGGAATGAGCAGTTCTTC	CASSQVVPQRNEQFF
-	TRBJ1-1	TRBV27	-	TGTGCCAGCAGTTTAATATTGGGGCCCCCATTGGACACTGAAGCTTTCTTT	CASSLILGPPLDTEAFF
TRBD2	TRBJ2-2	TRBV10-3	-	TGTGCCGCCGCCCCCGGGACTAGCGGCACCGGGGAGCTGTTTTTT	CAAAPGTSGTGELFF
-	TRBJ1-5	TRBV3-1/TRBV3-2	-	TGTGCCAGCAGCTTCGAAGGAGTAGGTCAGCCCCAGCATTTT	CASSFEGVGQPQHF
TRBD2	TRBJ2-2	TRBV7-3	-	TGTGCCAGCAGCCCGGGACTAGCGTACACCGGGGAGCTGTTTTTT	CASSPGLAYTGELFF
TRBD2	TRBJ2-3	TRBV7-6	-	TGTGCCAGCAGCTTAGTGGGGGGGAGCACAGATACGCAGTATTTT	CASSLVGGSTDTQYF
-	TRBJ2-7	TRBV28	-	TGTGCCAGCAGTTTAGGAGGGAGCTCCTACGAGCAGTACTTC	CASSLGGSSYEQYF
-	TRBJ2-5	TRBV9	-	TGTGCCAGCAGCGTGGGCGGGATAGTACAAGAGACCCAGTACTTC	CASSVGGIVQETQYF
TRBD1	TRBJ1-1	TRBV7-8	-	TGTGCCAGCACCCAAAGGGGGCGGAACACTGAAGCTTTCTTT	CASTQRGRNTEAFF
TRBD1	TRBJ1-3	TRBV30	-	TGTGCTTCTATATGGGGACAGACGAGCAGGAGCTCTGGAAACACCATATATTTT	CASIWGQTSRSSGNTIYF
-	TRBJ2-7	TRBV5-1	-	TGCGCCAGCAGCAAACGGACAGAGGGCTCTAACGAGCAGTACTTC	CASSKRTEGSNEQYF
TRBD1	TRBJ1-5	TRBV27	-	TGTGCCAGCAGTTTATCGGCGTCGAGTTTCGACAGGGGTCGAGATCAGCCCCAGCATTTT	CASSLSASSFDRGRDQPQHF
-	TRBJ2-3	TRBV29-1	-	TGCAGCGTTGGTATTTGGGGAGGAAGCACAGATACGCAGTATTTT	CSVGIWGGSTDTQYF
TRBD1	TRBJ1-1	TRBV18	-	TGTGCCAGCTCGTACCGGGCCAGGGGGCGAGACACTGAAGCTTTCTTT	CASSYRARGRDTEAFF
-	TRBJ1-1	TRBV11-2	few	TGTGCCAGCACCCCTAAGGGGAGGGCTTTCTTT	CASTPKGRAFF
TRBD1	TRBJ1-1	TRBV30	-	TGTGCCTGCTACCAGGGGGTTTACGCTGAAGCTTTCTTT	CACYQGVYAEAFF
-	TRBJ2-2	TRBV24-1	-	TGTGCCACCAGTGATTTAGCTACCGTGAACACCGGGGAGCTGTTTTTT	CATSDLATVNTGELFF
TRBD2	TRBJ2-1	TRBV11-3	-	TGTGCCAGCAGCCCAAACCCTGGCGGGAGGTCGGGTGAGCAGTTCTTC	CASSPNPGGRSGEQFF
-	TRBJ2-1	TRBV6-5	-	TGTGCCACATACAGGGTATCCTACAATGAGCAGTTCTTC	CATYRVSYNEQFF
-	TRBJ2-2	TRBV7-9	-	TGTGCCAGCAGCCCAGTTGCGGGGAATGCCGGGGAGCTGTTTTTT	CASSPVAGNAGELFF